Following are 21 T cell receptor beta chains from one sample sequenced in a study of cytomegalovirus exposure and HLA in healthy donors. The study ran its PCR with 60 Vbeta and 13 Jbeta primers. The repertoire was sequenced with immunoSEQ multiplex PCR; TCRdb's copy has only in-frame clones and lacks some. The table includes 90,000 to 150,000 clones, 7% to 9.5% detected once. The material sequenced was PBMCs. These receptors were obtained from a woman aged 40 to 50 in good health and CMV-seropositive.

This clone was seen repeatedly, ten times or more. V usage is TRBV6-6 and J usage is TRBJ1-5; TRBD1 matches at 7 bases. The CDR3 is 15 residues long. Trimming took 4 bases from V and 0 from J; bases not matched to a gene: 3. Germline V gene lookup returns CDR1 MNHNY and CDR2 SVGAGI (reference sequence). CDR3 coding DNA: TGTGCCAGCAGTTCGACAGGGAATAGCAATCAGCCCCAGCATTTT. This gives the protein CASSSTGNSNQPQHF.

The chain carries TRBV19 and TRBJ2-7; 9 positions agree with TRBD1. Unmatched junction bases numbered 4, after V lost 5 bases and J lost 5 bases. The CDR3 is 13 amino acids. The germline gives CDR1 LNHDA, CDR2 SQIVND (reference sequence). The CDR3 spells CASSSDRGNEQYF. The CDR3 nucleotides read TGTGCCAGTAGTTCGGACAGGGGCAACGAGCAGTACTTC.

This clone was seen only a few times. The CDR3 DNA reads TGTGCCAGCAGCTTGGAAAGGGGGCACGGCTACACCTTC. This gives the protein CASSLERGHGYTF. The chain links TRBV5-6 to TRBJ1-2; 7 bases map to TRBD1. V shed 0 bases and J 8 bases; nucleotides not matched to a gene: 4. Germline assignment: CDR1 SGHDT and CDR2 YYEEEE. CDR3 length: 13 amino acids.

This clone was counted between two and nine times. The same CDR3 also results from other DNA sequences found in this sample. The rearrangement joins TRBV6-5 to TRBJ1-5, with D possibly being TRBD1 (5 bases). The CDR3 has 15 amino acids. Trimming took off 0 bases at V and 6 bases at J, with 12 bases between the two ends. Germline V lookup: CDR1 MNHEY, CDR2 SVGAGI. CDR3 protein: CASSYSGTGVQPQHF. The CDR3 DNA sequence: TGTGCCAGCAGTTACTCGGGGACGGGGGTTCAGCCCCAGCATTTT.

This clone was observed a few times. The chain carries TRBV5-1 and TRBJ2-3; a possible D gene is TRBD1 (6 bases). With 2 bases removed from V and 2 bases from J, the gap between germline ends came to 12 bases. Germline CDR1 and CDR2: SGHRS and YFSETQ. The CDR3 loop spans 15 amino acids. The CDR3 protein is CASSLRGLDTDTQYF. Here the CDR3 DNA reads TGCGCCAGCAGCTTAAGGGGGTTAGACACAGATACGCAGTATTTT.

The V call is TRBV10-1, the J call TRBJ2-1; 10 nucleotides match TRBD1. The CDR3 loop spans 15 amino acids. Trimming removed 4 bases from V and 6 bases from J; junction bases left unmatched: 6. The germline gives CDR1 WNHNN, CDR2 SYGVQD (reference sequence). The CDR3 loop reads CASSAGTGDANEQFF. CDR3 sequence (DNA): TGCGCCAGCAGTGCCGGGACAGGGGATGCCAATGAGCAGTTCTTC.

The chain joins TRBV4-2 to TRBJ1-2; maybe TRBD1 (5 bases). V dropped 0 bases and J dropped 14 bases, with 22 bases sitting between them. This CDR3 is built from 15 residues. Germline V gene data show CDR1 as LGHNA and CDR2 as YNFKEQ. Written as DNA, the CDR3 is TGTGCCAGCAGCCAAGATTATCTACAGGACGTCCGATTTACCTTC. Protein sequence: CASSQDYLQDVRFTF.

The rearrangement joins TRBV29-1 to TRBJ2-2; TRBD2 is a possible D gene (5 bases). V was clipped by 3 bases and J by 5 bases, with 10 bases between them. Germline-derived CDR1 and CDR2 are SQVTM and ANQGSEA. There are 13 residues in the CDR3. The CDR3 loop reads CSVELGDTGELFF. CDR3 nucleotide sequence: TGCAGCGTTGAGCTCGGGGATACCGGGGAGCTGTTTTTT.

This clone was counted only a few times. The chain couples TRBV29-1 to TRBJ1-2; D possibly corresponds to TRBD1 (5 bases). Per germline, CDR1 SQVTM and CDR2 ANQGSEA. V was pared by 3 bases and J by 8 bases, with 10 bases between. The CDR3 is made up of 11 amino acids. The CDR3 nucleotides are TGCAGCGTTGACCAGGGTCGGGGCTACACCTTC. Translated: CSVDQGRGYTF.

The chain uses TRBV5-6 and TRBJ2-7, with D perhaps TRBD2 (6 bases). Trimming stripped 0 bases from V and 7 bases from J, with 8 bases between. The CDR3 contains 12 residues. The V gene's germline CDR1 is SGHDT and CDR2 YYEEEE. The CDR3 nucleotides are TGTGCCAGCAGCTTGGGGAGGGCGGAGCAGTACTTC. This gives the protein CASSLGRAEQYF.

This clone was detected a few times. V gene TRBV27 combines with J gene TRBJ2-1, with 12 bases that match TRBD2. Germline V gene sequence: CDR1 MNHEY, CDR2 SMNVEV (reference sequence). Trimming took 6 bases from V and 8 from J; bases not matched to a gene: 11. CDR3 size: 16 residues. CDR3 sequence (DNA): TGTGCCAGCAGCCTCGGGACTAGCGGGCCGGGGGATGAGCAGTTCTTC. Protein product: CASSLGTSGPGDEQFF.

A few counts support this clone. This chain uses TRBV6-1 with TRBJ1-2; tentative D call: TRBD1 (6 bases). The CDR3 loop spans 13 amino acids. Germline V gene sequence: CDR1 MNHNS, CDR2 SASEGT. Trimming took off 7 bases at V and 8 bases at J, with 17 bases between the two ends. The CDR3 DNA is TGTGCCAGCACCGACACAGGGTCAGGGGGCTACACCTTC. This codes for CASTDTGSGGYTF.

This clone was recorded a few times. The J gene is TRBJ2-7, the V gene TRBV5-8; weak D call: TRBD1 (6 bases). V gave up 2 bases and J gave up 3 bases, with 9 bases separating them. The CDR3 is made up of 13 amino acids. Germline V lookup: CDR1 SGHTS, CDR2 YDEGEE. CDR3 residues: CASSLRGYYEQYF. The DNA for the CDR3 is TGTGCCAGCAGCTTAAGGGGGTACTACGAGCAGTACTTC.

This clone occurred a few times. CDR3 DNA sequence: TGTGCCAGCAGCTTATTCGGACAGGGCGGAGAGACCCAGTACTTC. This sequence encodes CASSLFGQGGETQYF. V gene TRBV7-6 combines with J gene TRBJ2-5; 8 bases fit TRBD1. The V segment lost 2 bases and the J segment 4 bases; nucleotides outside the gene matches: 6. Germline CDR1 reads SGHVS; CDR2 reads FNYEAQ. CDR3 length: 15 amino acids.

The table lists this clone with a few counts. The CDR3 coding sequence is TGTGCCAGCAGCCCCACTACTAGCGGGGGTAGGGGGGAGCAGTTCTTC. Residues: CASSPTTSGGRGEQFF. The genes are TRBV11-2 and TRBJ2-1, with 11 bases identical to TRBD2. Germline CDR1 reads SGHAT; CDR2 reads FQNNGV. The CDR3 has 16 residues. V was pared by 5 bases and J by 10 bases, with 13 bases of the junction left unmatched. Together with reference TRBV11-2 and TRBJ2-1, the CDR3 gives the full variable domain: EAGVAQSPRYKIIEKRQSVAFWCNPISGHATLYWYQQILGQGPKLLIQFQNNGVVDDSQLPKDRFSAERLKGVDSTLKIQPAKLEDSAVYLCASSPTTSGGRGEQFFGPGTRLTVL.

In its sample, this clone was seen a few times. The chain carries TRBV19 and TRBJ2-7; tentatively, D is TRBD1 (6 bases). The CDR3 runs to 15 residues. V was clipped by 0 bases and J by 7 bases, with 16 bases between them. Germline V gene data show CDR1 as LNHDA and CDR2 as SQIVND (reference sequence). The CDR3 here is CASSIDLPGQREQYF. DNA of the CDR3: TGTGCCAGTAGTATAGATCTCCCGGGACAAAGGGAGCAGTACTTC.

This clone was observed a few times. J is TRBJ2-3 and V is TRBV6-1; a weak D match, TRBD1 (7 bases). Germline loops: CDR1 MNHNS, CDR2 SASEGT. V lost 2 bases, J lost 4 bases, and 16 bases lay in between. CDR3 length: 16 residues. CDR3 protein: CASSEIHSRGADTQYF. DNA for the CDR3: TGTGCCAGCAGTGAAATCCACTCCAGGGGGGCAGATACGCAGTATTTT.

The rearrangement joins TRBV5-1 to TRBJ2-3, with 7 nucleotides matching TRBD2. This CDR3 has 14 amino acids. Germline-derived CDR1 and CDR2 are SGHRS and YFSETQ. V lost 7 bases, J lost 0 bases, and 5 bases stayed unmatched. The CDR3 loop reads CASVAGVSTDTQYF. For the CDR3, the DNA is TGCGCCAGCGTTGCGGGGGTAAGCACAGATACGCAGTATTTT.

This clone has more than one count but fewer than ten. V is TRBV6-4 and J is TRBJ1-2; 9 bases are shared with TRBD1. The CDR3 spans 14 residues. CDR1 is MRHNA and CDR2 is SNTAGT in the germline V gene. The J segment lost 1 base and the V segment lost 6 bases, leaving 3 bases of the junction unmatched. The CDR3 region is CASRPGQGNYGYTF. CDR3 nucleotide sequence: TGTGCCAGCAGACCGGGACAGGGTAACTATGGCTACACCTTC.

This clone was observed a few times. In DNA form, the CDR3 reads TGTGCCAGCAGCCCTAGGACTTCGTCTGATCAGCCCCAGCATTTT. The encoded protein is CASSPRTSSDQPQHF. This chain connects TRBV7-8 to TRBJ1-5; no reliable D call. V was clipped by 5 bases and J by 5 bases, with 16 bases between them. The germline gives CDR1 SGHVS, CDR2 FQNEAQ. This CDR3 is 15 amino acids long. The whole variable domain, remainder taken from reference TRBV7-8 and TRBJ1-5, is GAGVSQSPRYKVAKRGQDVALRCDPISGHVSLFWYQQALGQGPEFLTYFQNEAQLDKSGLPSDRFFAERPEGSVSTLKIQRTQQEDSAVYLCASSPRTSSDQPQHFGDGTRLSIL.

The sample holds a few counts of this clone. An end of the junction differs from the germline gene, which may be a read error. The chain recombines TRBV5-1 with TRBJ2-5; D is possibly TRBD1 (5 bases). CDR1 SGHRS and CDR2 YFSETQ come from the germline V gene. The CDR3 totals 15 residues. This CDR3 reads CASSRNTGSQETKYF. The CDR3 coding sequence is TGCGCCAGCAGTCGTAATACAGGTTCCCAAGAGACCAAGTACTTC.